This T cell receptor (beta chain) derives from a study of T cells after yellow fever vaccination. 5'RACE template switching generated TCR cDNA, adding a universal primer site and UMIs. Each CDR3 protein gets one entry after TCRdb re-called the 5' RACE reads with MiXCR. There are 200,000 to 300,000 distinct CDR3 sequences in the sample; under 15% occur only once, and approximately 0.49% lies in the top ten. Germline values: CDR1 SGHNT, CDR2 YYREEE (reference sequence). This CDR3 region has 14 residues. The V and J ends lost 0 bases and 0 bases respectively, with 7 bases between them. The V call is TRBV5-4, the J call TRBJ2-7; D not certain. Material: CD4+ T cells sorted from PBMCs, obtained 45 days after the yellow fever booster vaccination. This clonotype was obtained from a man younger than 45 who received the YFV17D yellow fever vaccine. The DNA for the CDR3 is TGTGCCAGCAGCTTGGTGGGCTACTCCTACGAGCAGTACTTC. It encodes CASSLVGYSYEQYF.